These 20 T cell receptor beta chains were all obtained from the same sample, sequenced in a study of cytomegalovirus exposure and HLA in healthy donors. The PCR was carried out with 60 Vbeta primers and 13 Jbeta primers. Using immunoSEQ multiplex PCR, the repertoire was profiled, and TCRdb retains in-frame clones only, with some absent. This table has roughly 67,000 clones, 75% appearing once. The sample was PBMCs. Receptors were obtained from a man in his sixties in good health and CMV-seropositive.

The J gene is TRBJ2-2, the V gene TRBV7-9, with 10 bases fitting TRBD1. Germline CDR1 reads SEHNR; CDR2 reads FQNEAQ (reference sequence). V was clipped by 3 bases and J by 2 bases; unmatched bases: 3. CDR3 length equals 16 residues. The CDR3 sequence: CASSFGTGVNTGELFF. The CDR3 DNA sequence: TGTGCCAGCAGCTTTGGGACAGGGGTAAACACCGGGGAGCTGTTTTTT.

Only a few counts were recorded for this clone. The rearrangement links TRBV5-4 to TRBJ1-1; no firm D call. The germline V and J ends were trimmed by 4 bases and 11 bases, with 21 bases remaining between them. There are 14 residues in the CDR3. Germline assignment: CDR1 SGHNT and CDR2 YYREEE (reference sequence). Written as DNA, the CDR3 is TGTGCCAGCAGCGGCGAAAACGGACGGGGAGAGGCTTTCTTT. Translated: CASSGENGRGEAFF.

The V gene is TRBV11-3, the J gene TRBJ1-1, with TRBD1 matching over 7 bases. Trimming removed 5 bases from V and 5 bases from J; junction bases left unmatched: 8. The CDR3 contains 14 residues. CDR1 is SGHNT, CDR2 YENEEA, per germline. CDR3 nucleotides: TGTGCCAGCAGCGGACGACAGGGCAGGACTGAAGCTTTCTTT. This encodes CASSGRQGRTEAFF.

The V gene is TRBV19, the J gene TRBJ2-1; D gene uncertain. Trimming removed 6 bases from V and 7 bases from J, with 16 bases in between. Looked up from germline, CDR1 is LNHDA and CDR2 is SQIVND (reference sequence). There are 14 residues in the CDR3. CDR3 residues: CASSGLGLANEQFF. The CDR3 coding sequence is TGTGCCAGTAGCGGCCTAGGTCTGGCGAATGAGCAGTTCTTC.

This chain links TRBV6-5 with TRBJ2-7; 7 positions match TRBD1. V gave up 0 bases and J gave up 3 bases; unmatched junction bases: 5. This CDR3 has 15 residues. In germline, CDR1 is MNHEY, CDR2 SVGAGI. The CDR3: CASSYSRGGVYEQYF. The CDR3 DNA reads as TGTGCCAGCAGTTACTCGAGAGGGGGCGTCTACGAGCAGTACTTC.

The chain links TRBV11-3 to TRBJ2-7; 7 bases are shared with TRBD1. Germline CDR1 and CDR2: SGHNT and YENEEA. The CDR3 consists of 14 residues. Trimming cost V 5 bases and J 5 bases; bases outside gene matches: 9. This CDR3 reads CASSPIIGGHEQYF. In DNA, the CDR3 is TGTGCCAGCAGCCCCATTATAGGGGGCCACGAGCAGTACTTC.

This chain joins TRBV7-6 and TRBJ1-2, with D possibly being TRBD1 (5 bases). V was clipped by 1 base and J by 5 bases, with 14 bases between them. Germline CDR1 and CDR2: SGHVS and FNYEAQ. The CDR3 sequence is 15 residues long. In DNA, the CDR3 is TGTGCCAGCAGCTTAGGGACCGGGGGGGGTTATGGCTACACCTTC. Protein sequence: CASSLGTGGGYGYTF.

J is TRBJ1-4 and V is TRBV5-1, with D maybe TRBD1 (5 bases). The CDR3 spans 15 residues. CDR1 is SGHRS, CDR2 YFSETQ, per germline. V lost 4 bases to trimming and J lost 5 bases, with 15 bases between them. This chain's CDR3 is CASSQDNRGNEKLFF. The DNA of the CDR3 is TGCGCCAGCAGCCAGGACAATCGGGGGAATGAAAAACTGTTTTTT.

This clone showed up just a few times. The J gene is TRBJ1-1, the V gene TRBV2, with D possibly TRBD1 on 5 matching bases. Trimming shortened V by 7 bases and J by 4 bases, and 10 bases separated the two germline ends. CDR1 and CDR2 from the germline V gene are SNHLY and FYNNEI. CDR3 length: 12 amino acids. CDR3 bases: TGTGCCAGCATAGGGGCAGCCACTGAAGCTTTCTTT. Encoded protein: CASIGAATEAFF. Filled out from reference TRBV2 and TRBJ1-1, the complete variable domain reads EPEVTQTPSHQVTQMGQEVILRCVPISNHLYFYWYRQILGQKVEFLVSFYNNEISEKSEIFDDQFSVERPDGSNFTLKIRSTKLEDSAMYFCASIGAATEAFFGQGTRLTVV.

The chain employs TRBV4-2 and TRBJ2-1; D may be TRBD2 (5 bases). The germline V gene encodes CDR1 LGHNA and CDR2 YNFKEQ. Deletions cut 4 bases from V and 6 bases from J, with 16 bases between. The CDR3 extends over 15 amino acids. The DNA of the CDR3 is TGTGCCAGCAGCCCAAAAGGACGGGAAACCAATGAGCAGTTCTTC. Its protein product is CASSPKGRETNEQFF.

V usage is TRBV7-9 and J usage is TRBJ2-1; the match to TRBD2 covers 8 bases. V lost 11 bases and J lost 0; bases outside the gene matches: 6. Per germline, CDR1 SEHNR and CDR2 FQNEAQ (reference sequence). CDR3 size: 14 residues. The CDR3 loop reads CAGHSGISYNEQFF. CDR3 DNA sequence: TGTGCCGGCCATAGCGGGATCTCCTACAATGAGCAGTTCTTC.

This sequence joins TRBV11-3 and TRBJ2-3, with TRBD2 matching 9 bases. The V gene's germline CDR1 is SGHNT and CDR2 YENEEA. The length of the CDR3 is 15 residues. V trimming: 1 base; J trimming: 2 bases; junction bases outside the gene matches: 1. CDR3 protein: CASSLGGGDTDTQYF. CDR3 nucleotides: TGTGCCAGCAGCTTAGGCGGGGGGGACACAGATACGCAGTATTTT.

This chain connects TRBV25-1 to TRBJ1-6; 7 bases are shared with TRBD1. There are 15 residues in the CDR3. The germline V gene encodes CDR1 MGHDK and CDR2 SYGVNS. Trimming at V came to 7 bases and at J to 9 bases, leaving 12 bases not matched to a gene. The CDR3 here is CASTRDSSGGSPLHF. CDR3 bases: TGTGCCAGCACCCGGGACAGTTCAGGGGGTTCACCCCTCCACTTT.

The chain employs TRBV5-4 and TRBJ1-4, with TRBD1 identical over 9 bases. Trimming at V came to 3 bases and at J to 8 bases, leaving 5 bases not matched to a gene. Looked up from germline, CDR1 is SGHNT and CDR2 is YYREEE (reference sequence). The CDR3 contains 14 residues. CDR3 amino acids: CASSSRTGEEKLFF. In nucleotides, the CDR3 is TGTGCCAGCAGCTCCCGGACAGGGGAAGAAAAACTGTTTTTT.

The rearrangement links TRBV9 to TRBJ2-7; a possible D gene is TRBD2 (6 bases). CDR1 SGDLS and CDR2 YYNGEE come from the germline V gene. The CDR3 sequence is 13 residues long. The V end was cut by 2 bases, the J end by 6 bases, with 12 bases between. The CDR3 nucleotides read TGTGCCAGCAGCGTTCGGGGACTGGGCGAGCAGTACTTC. It encodes CASSVRGLGEQYF.

The rearrangement uses TRBV29-1 and TRBJ1-1; D perhaps matches TRBD1 (6 bases). This CDR3 is 15 amino acids long. Trimming shortened V by 3 bases and J by 2 bases, and 16 bases separated the two germline ends. CDR1 and CDR2 from the germline V gene are SQVTM and ANQGSEA. The CDR3 loop is CSVDRAGARNTEAFF. DNA for the CDR3: TGCAGCGTTGATCGGGCGGGGGCTAGAAACACTGAAGCTTTCTTT.

The genes are TRBV19 and TRBJ1-1, with D unclear. V was shortened by 3 bases and J by 1 base, with 9 bases between the two germline ends. CDR1 is LNHDA and CDR2 is SQIVND in the germline V gene (reference sequence). The CDR3 covers 14 residues. CDR3 amino acids: CASSMSGRNTEAFF. Written as DNA, the CDR3 is TGTGCCAGTAGTATGTCGGGGAGGAACACTGAAGCTTTCTTT.

This clone is medium-sized (0.01 to 0.1%) by share. DNA for the CDR3: TGTGCCAGCTCACCAGGGAGAAATGAAAAACTGTTTTTT. Its protein is CASSPGRNEKLFF. The chain employs TRBV18 and TRBJ1-4, with D hard to call. The length of the CDR3 is 13 residues. Germline values: CDR1 KGHSH, CDR2 LQKENI. The V end was cut by 2 bases, the J end by 5 bases, with 6 bases between.

This chain links TRBV5-1 with TRBJ2-2, with a possible D match to TRBD1 (5 bases). Looked up from germline, CDR1 is SGHRS and CDR2 is YFSETQ. V lost 5 bases, J lost 0 bases, and 17 bases lay in between. The length of the CDR3 is 17 residues. The CDR3 loop is CASRRTGSVANTGELFF. CDR3 DNA: TGCGCCAGCAGAAGAACAGGTTCTGTTGCGAACACCGGGGAGCTGTTTTTT.

CDR3 DNA sequence: TGTGCCAGCAGTTCCGCCAGGGCTGAAAAACTGTTTTTT. Amino acid sequence: CASSSARAEKLFF. V and J are TRBV27 and TRBJ1-4; D possibly corresponds to TRBD1 (5 bases). The V gene's germline CDR1 is MNHEY and CDR2 SMNVEV (reference sequence). The CDR3 has 13 residues. The V end was cut by 4 bases, the J end by 7 bases, with 10 bases between.